The TCR beta chain described here comes from a study of PD-1 blockade in classical Hodgkin lymphoma. The V gene's germline CDR1 is SGHRS and CDR2 YFSETQ. The ends lost 2 bases at V and 2 bases at J; junction bases unmatched: 7. CDR3 length: 16 residues. In every patient, relapse followed autologous stem cell transplantation, while exposure to brentuximab vedotin differed. Thawed PBMCs underwent magnetic negative selection to yield purified CD4+ T cells. Comments on this clone: What it binds is unknown.

Sequencing was performed with immunoSEQ multiplex PCR; in TCRdb, only in-frame clones are kept and a portion is missing. Among about 7,700 clones listed, just over 85% were seen once. Study results and limitations: In newly diagnosed patients, baseline TCR diversity was reportedly below that of healthy donors.

The chain joins TRBV5-1 to TRBJ2-5, with 9 bases that match TRBD1. The receptor comes from a human donor with classical Hodgkin lymphoma. Here the sequenced sample was CD4+ T cells from blood, taken at baseline. This chain's CDR3 is CASSLTGGPSQETQYF. CDR3 sequence (DNA): TGCGCCAGCAGCTTAACAGGGGGCCCTTCGCAAGAGACCCAGTACTTC.